Listed below are T cell receptor beta chains from one sample, sequenced in a study of blood T cell repertoires in COVID-19. Produced via immunoSEQ multiplex PCR; TCRdb's table is partial and in-frame only. Of about 220,000 clones listed, roughly four fifths were seen once; the top ten hold 3% to 4%. The sequencing sample was made of PBMCs or T cells enriched from blood (not recorded which). These receptors all stem from an older woman who had recovered from COVID-19. CDR3s include the opening cysteine and the closing phenylalanine or tryptophan. A D gene is named only where the DNA matches it firmly. The size of a clone is reported for some rows only, either as once, few or many, or as a class for expanded clones.

TRBV7-2	NA	TRBJ1-6	TRBD1	TGTGCCAGCAGCTTAGTCACTGGACAGGGTTCACCCCTCCACTTT	CASSLVTGQGSPLHF
TRBV18	NA	TRBJ1-2	TRBD1	TGTGCCAGCTCACCCCCGACAGGGAGCTATGGCTACACCTTC	CASSPPTGSYGYTF
TRBV5-1	NA	TRBJ1-2	NA	TGCGCCAGCAGCTTGGACGGGAAGGGCTACACCTTC	CASSLDGKGYTF
TRBV2	NA	TRBJ2-7	TRBD1	TGTGCCAGCACCCTACAGGGGTCCGCCTACGAGCAGTACTTC	CASTLQGSAYEQYF
TRBV27	NA	TRBJ2-7	NA	TGTGCCAGCAGTTCCCCGGGAGGGGGCAAACAGCAAAAGTACTTC	CASSSPGGGKQQKYF
TRBV12-5	NA	TRBJ2-7	TRBD2	TGTGCTAGTGGTTTGGGACTAGCGGGCTACGAGCAGTACTTC	CASGLGLAGYEQYF
TRBV12-5	NA	TRBJ1-1	NA	TGTGCTAGTGGTTTGGTCAGGGGACCCCCAATGAACACTGAAGCTTTCTTT	CASGLVRGPPMNTEAFF
TRBV7-9	NA	TRBJ2-1	TRBD2	TGTGCCAGCAGCAAAGGGTTTAGCGGGGGGTACAATGAGCAGTTCTTC	CASSKGFSGGYNEQFF
TRBV6-6	few	TRBJ2-5	NA	TGTGCCAGCAGGAGGGAGACCCAGTACTTC	CASRRETQYF
TRBV19	NA	TRBJ1-5	TRBD1	TGTGCCAGTAGTCCAGGGGGCCGACAGCCCCAGCATTTT	CASSPGGRQPQHF
TRBV3-1/TRBV3-2	few	TRBJ2-1	NA	TGTGCCAGCAGCCAAGATGGCGGACTAGAGCAGTTCTTC	CASSQDGGLEQFF
TRBV9	NA	TRBJ1-1	NA	TGTGCCAGCAGCGTAGACGACAGTAACACTGAAGCTTTCTTT	CASSVDDSNTEAFF
TRBV5-1	NA	TRBJ2-5	NA	TGCGCCAGCAGCTTGGCCCTAAGGCGGGGTCGACAAGAGACCCAGTACTTC	CASSLALRRGRQETQYF
TRBV25-1	NA	TRBJ1-4	TRBD1	TGTGCCAGCAGTCGCAGGGGGGTCTCTCCTAATGAAAAACTGTTTTTT	CASSRRGVSPNEKLFF
TRBV6-5	NA	TRBJ1-2	NA	TGTGCCAGCAGTTACTCTCCGACAGCCTATGGCTACACCTTC	CASSYSPTAYGYTF
TRBV7-8	NA	TRBJ1-1	TRBD1	TGTGCCAGCAGCTTAGCAGACAGGGGGAACACTGAAGCTTTCTTT	CASSLADRGNTEAFF
TRBV7-2	few	TRBJ1-5	NA	TGTGCCAGCAGCTCTCAGGGTATTGGTAGCAATCAGCCCCAGCATTTT	CASSSQGIGSNQPQHF
TRBV27	NA	TRBJ1-2	TRBD1	TGTGCCAGCAGTTTATCGACAGGGAGAAGTGGCTACACCTTC	CASSLSTGRSGYTF
TRBV9	NA	TRBJ2-7	TRBD2	TGTGCCAGCAGCGCGAGGACTAGCGGGGCCTACGAGCAGTACTTC	CASSARTSGAYEQYF
TRBV2	NA	TRBJ2-4	NA	TGTGCCAGCGAGGGACTGGCCAAAAACATTCAGTACTTC	CASEGLAKNIQYF
TRBV5-1	NA	TRBJ2-2	NA	TGCGCCAGCAGCTGGCGCCTAGGGGAAAGTTCCGGGGAGCTGTTTTTT	CASSWRLGESSGELFF
TRBV2	NA	TRBJ1-1	NA	TGTGCCAGCAGTGAAGCACGGGGAAACACTGAAGCTTTCTTT	CASSEARGNTEAFF
TRBV5-1	few	TRBJ1-6	TRBD1	TGCGCCAGCAGCCCCGGGACAGCCAATTCACCCCTCCACTTT	CASSPGTANSPLHF
TRBV3-1/TRBV3-2	NA	TRBJ1-3	NA	TGTGCCAGCAGCCAAGATAGCTCTGGAAACACCATATATTTT	CASSQDSSGNTIYF
TRBV6-5	NA	TRBJ1-5	NA	TGTGCCAGCAGTTCCAAGGGGGAGCGGGGTCAGCCCCAGCATTTT	CASSSKGERGQPQHF
TRBV3-1/TRBV3-2	NA	TRBJ2-5	TRBD1	TGTGCCAGCAGCCCTGGGACAGGGGAAGAGACCCAGTACTTC	CASSPGTGEETQYF
TRBV4-2	once	TRBJ2-2	NA	TGTGCCAGCAGCCAAGATATTCAGCGGCTGAACACCGGGGAGCTGTTTTTT	CASSQDIQRLNTGELFF